The subject of this entry is one T cell receptor beta chain. The sample originates from a study of blood T cell repertoires in COVID-19. The repertoire was sequenced with immunoSEQ multiplex PCR; TCRdb's copy has only in-frame clones and lacks some. The data contain 56,000 or so clones, 85% to 90% of them seen just once; the ten biggest clones take up more than 40%. The sequence was obtained from a woman aged 55-75 years with COVID-19, enrolled during active disease. Material: peripheral blood.

CDR3 in DNA: TGTGCCAGCAGCGTAGGGCCCGGGGGTAGCGTCCCCTACGAGCAGTACTTC. Encoded protein: CASSVGPGGSVPYEQYF. The chain has TRBV9 and TRBJ2-7; tentative D call: TRBD2 (6 bases). Germline CDR1 is SGDLS and CDR2 is YYNGEE. This CDR3 comprises 17 residues. Trimming shortened V by 0 bases and J by 2 bases, and 18 bases separated the two germline ends. The whole variable domain, filled in from reference TRBV9 and TRBJ2-7, reads DSGVTQTPKHLITATGQRVTLRCSPRSGDLSVYWYQQSLDQGLQFLIQYYNGEERAKGNILERFSAQQFPDLHSELNLSSLELGDSALYFCASSVGPGGSVPYEQYFGPGTRLTVT.